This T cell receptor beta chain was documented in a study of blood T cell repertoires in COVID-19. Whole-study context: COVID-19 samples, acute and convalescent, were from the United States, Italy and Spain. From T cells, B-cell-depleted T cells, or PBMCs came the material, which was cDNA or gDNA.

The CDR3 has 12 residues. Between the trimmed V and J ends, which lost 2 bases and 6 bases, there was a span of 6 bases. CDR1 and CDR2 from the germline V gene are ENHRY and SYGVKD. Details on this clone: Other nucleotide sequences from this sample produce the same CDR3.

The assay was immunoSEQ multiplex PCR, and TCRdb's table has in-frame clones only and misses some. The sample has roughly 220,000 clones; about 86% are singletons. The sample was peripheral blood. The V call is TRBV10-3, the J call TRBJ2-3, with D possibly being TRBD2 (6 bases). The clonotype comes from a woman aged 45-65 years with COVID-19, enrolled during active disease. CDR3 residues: CAISETSDTQYF. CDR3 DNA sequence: TGTGCCATCAGTGAGACTAGCGATACGCAGTATTTT.